These T cell receptor beta chains were read from a single sample in a study of T cell responses to AZD1222 COVID-19 vaccine. Only in-frame clones appear in the TCRdb table, and some are missing; sequencing was by immunoSEQ multiplex PCR. Of 110,000 or so clones in the sample, about 83% were seen once. The material was peripheral blood, obtained on day 0 of AZD1222 vaccination. These TCRs come from an adult in good health. CDR3s include the opening cysteine and the closing phenylalanine or tryptophan. A D gene is named only where the DNA matches it firmly. Some rows mark clone size as missing; the rest say once, few, many or name a class of expanded clone.

v_call	j_call	clone_size	d_call	cdr3_aa	cdr3_nt
TRBV2	TRBJ2-6	NA	NA	CASHPSSGANVLTF	TGTGCCAGTCATCCGAGCTCTGGGGCCAACGTCCTGACTTTC
TRBV11-2	TRBJ2-1	NA	TRBD2	CASSLDAGGRGEQFF	TGTGCCAGCAGCTTAGACGCGGGAGGGAGAGGTGAGCAGTTCTTC
TRBV7-3	TRBJ2-2	once	NA	CASSLMGENTGELFF	TGTGCCAGCAGCTTGATGGGGGAGAACACCGGGGAGCTGTTTTTT
TRBV2	TRBJ1-3	NA	NA	CASSERVSGNTIYF	TGTGCCAGCAGTGAACGGGTTTCTGGAAACACCATATATTTT
TRBV19	TRBJ2-5	NA	TRBD2	CASSILAGVGETQYF	TGTGCCAGTAGTATTCTAGCGGGAGTAGGTGAGACCCAGTACTTC
TRBV12-5	TRBJ2-3	NA	NA	CASGPGTYTDTQYF	TGTGCTAGTGGTCCAGGGACTTACACAGATACGCAGTATTTT
TRBV27	TRBJ2-1	NA	NA	CASNSEDNEQFF	TGTGCCAGCAATTCGGAGGACAATGAGCAGTTCTTC
TRBV13	TRBJ1-4	NA	TRBD1	CASRPLRQGDANEKLFF	TGTGCCAGCAGACCCCTGAGGCAGGGGGACGCTAATGAAAAACTGTTTTTT
TRBV10-2	TRBJ1-2	NA	TRBD1	CASSESIGTGINYGYTF	TGCGCCAGCAGTGAGTCGATCGGGACAGGCATTAACTATGGCTACACCTTC
TRBV7-8	TRBJ1-4	NA	TRBD1	CASSFTGTATNEKLFF	TGTGCCAGCAGCTTTACCGGGACAGCAACTAATGAAAAACTGTTTTTT
TRBV7-3	TRBJ1-1	NA	NA	CASPLAGGWENTEAFF	TGTGCCAGCCCTCTAGCAGGAGGTTGGGAGAACACTGAAGCTTTCTTT
TRBV10-2	TRBJ2-7	NA	NA	CASSTGTGEQYF	TGCGCCAGCAGTACAGGAACGGGCGAGCAGTACTTC
TRBV5-4	TRBJ2-1	NA	NA	CASSFGRRDYNEQFF	TGTGCCAGCAGCTTTGGGAGGAGAGACTACAATGAGCAGTTCTTC
TRBV28	TRBJ2-7	NA	NA	CASSLQAITITKRYF	TGTGCCAGCAGTCTGCAGGCAATCACCATTACGAAGCGGTACTTC
TRBV18	TRBJ1-2	NA	TRBD1	CASSPPVDRGLGYGYTF	TGTGCCAGCTCACCACCTGTGGACAGGGGGCTAGGTTATGGCTACACCTTC
TRBV5-4	TRBJ2-7	NA	TRBD2	CASSLGLAVGGEQYF	TGTGCCAGCAGCCTGGGACTAGCGGTAGGGGGCGAGCAGTACTTC
TRBV5-1	TRBJ2-7	NA	NA	CAKKDSLRYEQYF	TGCGCCAAAAAGGATTCCCTCAGGTACGAGCAGTACTTC
TRBV3-1/TRBV3-2	TRBJ2-3	NA	NA	CASSQRGRSTDTQYF	TGTGCCAGCAGCCAACGGGGCCGGAGCACAGATACGCAGTATTTT
TRBV28	TRBJ1-1	NA	NA	CAGSGGLNTEAFF	TGTGCCGGCAGTGGGGGACTGAACACTGAAGCTTTCTTT
TRBV19	TRBJ2-7	NA	NA	CASSIGTAYEQYF	TGTGCCAGTAGTATAGGGACAGCCTACGAGCAGTACTTC
TRBV28	TRBJ2-3	NA	TRBD1	CASSLLGQGLSTDTQYF	TGTGCCAGCAGTTTATTGGGACAGGGGTTAAGCACAGATACGCAGTATTTT
TRBV6-2/TRBV6-3	TRBJ2-1	NA	TRBD2	CASSRLAGGSYNEQFF	TGTGCCAGCAGCCGCCTAGCGGGAGGGTCCTACAATGAGCAGTTCTTC
TRBV30	TRBJ1-2	once	TRBD1	CAWSGDRANYGYTF	TGTGCCTGGAGTGGGGACAGAGCTAACTATGGCTACACCTTC
TRBV7-3	TRBJ2-2	NA	TRBD2	CASSITSGANTGELFF	TGTGCCAGCAGCATCACTAGCGGAGCGAACACCGGGGAGCTGTTTTTT
TRBV6-2/TRBV6-3	TRBJ2-5	NA	NA	CASSYLEETQYF	TGTGCCAGCAGTTACCTTGAGGAGACCCAGTACTTC
TRBV24-1	TRBJ1-1	once	NA	CATSGGRETEAFF	TGTGCCACCAGTGGAGGTAGGGAGACTGAAGCTTTCTTT
TRBV20-1	TRBJ1-2	NA	NA	CSAPRGGGYTF	TGCAGTGCCCCGAGGGGGGGTGGCTACACCTTC
TRBV18	TRBJ1-4	NA	NA	CASSPLRQDEKLFF	TGTGCCAGCTCACCATTAAGGCAGGATGAAAAACTGTTTTTT
TRBV27	TRBJ2-2	NA	NA	CASSFRNTGELFF	TGTGCCAGCAGTTTCCGGAACACCGGGGAGCTGTTTTTT
TRBV2	TRBJ1-1	once	NA	CASSEVGLGTEAFF	TGTGCCAGCAGTGAAGTGGGGCTGGGGACTGAAGCTTTCTTT
TRBV5-1	TRBJ1-4	NA	NA	CASSGGTPTNEKLFF	TGCGCCAGCAGCGGAGGGACACCAACTAATGAAAAACTGTTTTTT
TRBV6-2/TRBV6-3	TRBJ2-5	NA	NA	CASSYQTLTYQETQYF	TGTGCCAGCAGTTACCAAACCCTAACCTACCAAGAGACCCAGTACTTC
TRBV7-9	TRBJ2-7	NA	TRBD1	CASSSLRDRSYEQYF	TGTGCCAGCAGTTCTCTCCGGGACAGGTCCTACGAGCAGTACTTC
TRBV5-1	TRBJ2-1	NA	TRBD2	CASSTLGTSGSNEQFF	TGCGCCAGCAGCACCCTGGGGACTAGCGGGAGTAATGAGCAGTTCTTC
TRBV2	TRBJ1-6	NA	TRBD1	CASRVGTGDSPLHF	TGTGCCAGCAGAGTTGGGACAGGGGATTCACCCCTCCACTTT
TRBV7-8	TRBJ2-7	NA	TRBD1	CASSPDRAFHREQYF	TGTGCCAGCAGCCCCGACAGGGCCTTCCACAGGGAGCAGTACTTC
TRBV27	TRBJ1-6	NA	NA	CASSLRGGNSPLHF	TGTGCCAGCAGTTTGAGAGGGGGTAATTCACCCCTCCACTTT
TRBV7-9	TRBJ1-4	few	NA	CASSSGLGGEKLFF	TGTGCCAGCAGCTCGGGCCTTGGAGGGGAAAAACTGTTTTTT
TRBV6-1	TRBJ2-1	NA	NA	CASSDRAESYNEQFF	TGTGCCAGCAGTGACAGAGCCGAATCCTACAATGAGCAGTTCTTC
TRBV6-4	TRBJ2-2	NA	TRBD2	CASSPLGGLSTGELFF	TGTGCCAGCAGTCCTCTGGGGGGACTAAGCACCGGGGAGCTGTTTTTT
TRBV9	TRBJ1-3	NA	NA	CASSSTSGNTIYF	TGTGCCAGCAGCTCGACCTCTGGAAACACCATATATTTT
TRBV7-9	TRBJ2-5	NA	NA	CASSLGIGSAHRETQYF	TGTGCCAGCAGCTTAGGAATCGGGAGCGCACACCGAGAGACCCAGTACTTC
TRBV6-5	TRBJ1-2	NA	NA	CAVGSGEKNGYTF	TGTGCCGTCGGATCGGGGGAGAAGAATGGCTACACCTTC
TRBV5-5	TRBJ2-3	NA	TRBD1	CASSSTFRDRVIPDTQYF	TGTGCCAGCAGCTCAACCTTCCGGGACAGGGTAATTCCAGATACGCAGTATTTT
TRBV6-6	TRBJ1-5	NA	NA	CASRPGEGNQPQHF	TGTGCCAGCAGACCCGGGGAAGGGAATCAGCCCCAGCATTTT
TRBV9	TRBJ2-3	NA	NA	CASSVAGLPQNTQYF	TGTGCCAGCAGCGTAGCCGGGCTCCCACAGAATACGCAGTATTTT
TRBV29-1	TRBJ2-5	NA	NA	CSVLWGETQYF	TGCAGCGTTCTGTGGGGGGAGACCCAGTACTTC
TRBV7-9	TRBJ1-1	NA	NA	CASSLGRGIAPTEAFF	TGTGCCAGCAGCTTAGGGCGGGGAATAGCTCCCACTGAAGCTTTCTTT
TRBV5-4	TRBJ1-2	NA	NA	CASSPGGEGYYGYTF	TGTGCCAGCAGCCCGGGGGGAGAAGGGTACTATGGCTACACCTTC